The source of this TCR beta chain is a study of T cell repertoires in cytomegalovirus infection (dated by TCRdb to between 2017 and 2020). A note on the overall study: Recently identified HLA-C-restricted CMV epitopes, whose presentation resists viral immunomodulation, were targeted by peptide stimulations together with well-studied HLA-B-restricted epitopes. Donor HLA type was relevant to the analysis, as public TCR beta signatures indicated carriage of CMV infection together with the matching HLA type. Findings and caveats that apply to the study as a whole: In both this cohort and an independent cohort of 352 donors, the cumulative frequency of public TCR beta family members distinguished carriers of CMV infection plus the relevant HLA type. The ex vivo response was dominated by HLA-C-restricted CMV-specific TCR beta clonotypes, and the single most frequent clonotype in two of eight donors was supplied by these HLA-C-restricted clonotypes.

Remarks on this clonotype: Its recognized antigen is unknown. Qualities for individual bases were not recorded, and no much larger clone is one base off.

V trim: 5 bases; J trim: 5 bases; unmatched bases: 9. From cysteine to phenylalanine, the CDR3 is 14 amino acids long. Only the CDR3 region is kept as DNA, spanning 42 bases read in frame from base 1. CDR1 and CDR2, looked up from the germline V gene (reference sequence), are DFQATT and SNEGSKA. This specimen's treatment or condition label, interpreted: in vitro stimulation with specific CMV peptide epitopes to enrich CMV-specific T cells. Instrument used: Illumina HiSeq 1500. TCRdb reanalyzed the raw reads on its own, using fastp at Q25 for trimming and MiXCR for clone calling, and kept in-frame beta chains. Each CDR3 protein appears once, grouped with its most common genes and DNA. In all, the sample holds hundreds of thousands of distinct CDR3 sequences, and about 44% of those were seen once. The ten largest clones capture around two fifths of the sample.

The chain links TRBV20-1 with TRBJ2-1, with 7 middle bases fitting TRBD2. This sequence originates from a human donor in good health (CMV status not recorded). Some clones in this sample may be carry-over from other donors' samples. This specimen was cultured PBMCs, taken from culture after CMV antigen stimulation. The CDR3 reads CSAAAGRTDNEQFF. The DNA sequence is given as TGCAGTGCTGCAGCGGGAAGGACCGACAATGAGCAGTTCTTC.